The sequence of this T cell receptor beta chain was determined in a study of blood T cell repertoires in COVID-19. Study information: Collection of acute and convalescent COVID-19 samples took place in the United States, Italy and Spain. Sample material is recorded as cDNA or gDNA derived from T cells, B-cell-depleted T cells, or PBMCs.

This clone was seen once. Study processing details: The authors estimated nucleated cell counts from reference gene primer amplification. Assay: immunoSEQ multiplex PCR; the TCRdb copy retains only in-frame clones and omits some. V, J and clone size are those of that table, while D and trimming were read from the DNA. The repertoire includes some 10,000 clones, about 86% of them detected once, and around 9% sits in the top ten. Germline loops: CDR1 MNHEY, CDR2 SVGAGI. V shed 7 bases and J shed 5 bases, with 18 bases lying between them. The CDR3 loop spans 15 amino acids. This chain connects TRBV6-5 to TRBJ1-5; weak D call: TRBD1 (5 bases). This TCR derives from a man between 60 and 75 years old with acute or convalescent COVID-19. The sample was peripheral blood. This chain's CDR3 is CASKVPGRGDQPQHF. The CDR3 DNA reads TGTGCCAGCAAAGTTCCAGGCCGGGGGGATCAGCCCCAGCATTTT.